One T cell receptor beta chain is described in this entry. Antigen: not known. The source of the sample is a study of CD8 T cells in Susac syndrome. Study as a whole: The Susac syndrome patients were therapy-naive, on corticosteroids, or on intravenous immunoglobulin alone at blood draw. Study-level results: The CD4+ T cell repertoires of Susac syndrome were found to show no clonal expansion.

Sequencing of TCR beta, carried out with a high-throughput approach, was applied to CD8+ and CD4+ T cells from the blood. It was negative isolation that provided the CD8+ and CD4+ T cells, whereas TEMRA cells were enriched by FACS. The trim removed 7 bases at V and 8 bases at J, leaving 11 bases unmatched. The CDR3 has 14 amino acids. Germline assignment: CDR1 LNHDA and CDR2 SQIVND (reference sequence). cDNA came from about 0.5 to 1 ug RNA primed by random hexamers. TCRdb reprocessed the immunoSEQ multiplex PCR reads via MiXCR and lists one record per CDR3 protein. Here the sample spans 200,000 to 300,000 distinct CDR3 sequences, almost 97% being singletons.

The clonotype originates from a human donor with Susac syndrome. This sequence joins TRBV19 and TRBJ2-1; 7 nucleotides match TRBD2. Sequenced material: CD4+ T cells from PBMCs. CDR3 amino acids: CASIPGGSGDEQFF. CDR3 DNA: TGTGCCAGTATCCCGGGCGGGAGCGGCGATGAGCAGTTCTTC.